The 9 T cell receptor beta chains listed next were all sequenced from one sample in a study of shared clonotypes between healthy human individuals. The data were produced by immunoSEQ multiplex PCR, yet TCRdb's version contains in-frame clones alone and is incomplete. The table lists about half a million clones, around 85% of them singletons. Sequenced: PBMCs. Receptors were obtained from a woman aged 40 to 50 in good health. Some clones in this sample may be carry-over from other donors' samples.

The chain joins TRBV10-3 to TRBJ2-5; a possible D gene is TRBD1 (5 bases). Looked up from germline, CDR1 is ENHRY and CDR2 is SYGVKD. The germline V and J ends were trimmed by 8 bases and 5 bases, with 15 bases remaining between them. The CDR3 is 13 amino acids. CDR3 sequence: CAIVRQFGETQYF. The CDR3 DNA reads TGTGCCATCGTGAGACAGTTTGGGGAGACCCAGTACTTC.

The V gene is TRBV9, the J gene TRBJ1-2; maybe TRBD1 (6 bases). Per the germline V gene, CDR1 is SGDLS and CDR2 is YYNGEE. The CDR3 sequence is 15 residues long. V gave up 4 bases and J gave up 4 bases, with 17 bases separating them. The DNA of the CDR3 is TGTGCCAGCAGCCAGGACCCCGGGGGCCGCTATGGCTACACCTTC. Its translation: CASSQDPGGRYGYTF.

The chain links TRBV30 to TRBJ1-4; D is uncertain. The V gene's germline CDR1 is GTSNPN and CDR2 SVGIG (reference sequence). The germline V and J ends were trimmed by 7 bases and 7 bases, with 16 bases remaining between them. The CDR3 totals 13 residues. The CDR3 region is CASQTTSGEKLFF. DNA of the CDR3: TGTGCCTCCCAGACAACCAGCGGTGAAAAACTGTTTTTT.

This clone has more than one count but fewer than ten. A far larger clone is a single base away, which makes a read error likely. The J gene is TRBJ1-1, the V gene TRBV5-1; the D is unclear. Looked up from germline, CDR1 is SGHRS and CDR2 is YFSETQ. V gave up 4 bases and J gave up 1 base, with 11 bases separating them. The CDR3 runs 14 residues. CDR3 in amino acids: CASSERIQNTEAFF. CDR3 nucleotide sequence: TGCGCCAGCAGCGAAAGGATCCAGAACACTGAAGCTTTCTTT.

This clone was counted ten times or more. The chain has TRBV4-1 and TRBJ2-7; perhaps TRBD2 as D (5 bases). V lost 8 bases and J 2 bases, leaving 19 bases between the germline ends. Germline V lookup: CDR1 MGHRA, CDR2 YSYEKL. This CDR3 contains 15 residues. For the CDR3, the DNA is TGCGCCAGCGGCCCAGAGGGAGCGGCGACCTACGAGCAGTACTTC. As protein: CASGPEGAATYEQYF.

CDR3 residues: CASREASTDTQYF. The CDR3 DNA sequence: TGCGCCAGCAGGGAGGCGAGCACAGATACGCAGTATTTT. V usage is TRBV5-1 and J usage is TRBJ2-3; D might be TRBD2 (5 bases). CDR3 length: 13 residues. Trimming pared 5 bases from V and 0 bases from J, leaving 7 bases between. The germline gives CDR1 SGHRS, CDR2 YFSETQ.

V gene TRBV10-2 combines with J gene TRBJ2-7; TRBD2 matches 9 bases. V lost 6 bases and J lost 4; bases outside the gene matches: 13. Germline CDR1 reads WSHSY; CDR2 reads SAAADI. The CDR3 runs to 16 residues. The CDR3 sequence: CASSPVSSGSKYEQYF. CDR3 DNA sequence: TGCGCCAGCAGCCCCGTTAGTAGCGGGAGTAAATACGAGCAGTACTTC.

The chain links TRBV28 to TRBJ2-1, with TRBD1 matching over 8 bases. Per germline, CDR1 MDHEN and CDR2 SYDVKM. This CDR3 has 19 amino acids. V gave up 1 base and J gave up 0 bases; unmatched junction bases: 11. The CDR3 nucleotides read TGTGCCAGCAGTTTATCGGGGCAGGGGGCTGTCTCCTCCTACAATGAGCAGTTCTTC. Translated: CASSLSGQGAVSSYNEQFF.

This clone was seen only a few times. The CDR3 DNA sequence: TGCAGTGCTTGCCAGGTGGATACGCAGTATTTT. Amino acids: CSACQVDTQYF. The rearrangement uses TRBV20-1 and TRBJ2-3; D gene uncertain. Germline CDR1 DFQATT, CDR2 SNEGSKA (reference sequence). The CDR3 is 11 amino acids. V was pared by 5 bases and J by 6 bases, with 9 bases between.